This T cell receptor beta chain was sequenced for a study of blood T cell repertoires in COVID-19. Overall study context: The United States, Italy and Spain supplied acute and convalescent COVID-19 samples. Sources were T cells, B-cell-depleted T cells, or PBMCs; the material itself was cDNA or gDNA.

The CDR3 consists of 15 residues. Deletions cut 2 bases from V and 2 bases from J, with 14 bases between. Per germline, CDR1 GTSNPN and CDR2 SVGIG (reference sequence). Authors' processing steps: Estimation of nucleated cell counts was performed using reference gene primer amplification. Profiling relied on immunoSEQ multiplex PCR, and the TCRdb table lists in-frame clones only, not all of them. That table supplies the V and J calls and clone size; D and trimming were determined from the DNA. The sample shows over 100,000 clones, more than 75% of them seen only once. In its sample, this clone was seen a few times.

What was sequenced was peripheral blood. This sequence originates from a man aged 35 to 55 with acute or convalescent COVID-19. The chain joins TRBV30 to TRBJ2-3; TRBD1 might be the D (5 bases). The CDR3 region has the DNA TGTGCCTGGAGTCAGGGCAGGTCCCTCACAGATACGCAGTATTTT. Its protein product is CAWSQGRSLTDTQYF.